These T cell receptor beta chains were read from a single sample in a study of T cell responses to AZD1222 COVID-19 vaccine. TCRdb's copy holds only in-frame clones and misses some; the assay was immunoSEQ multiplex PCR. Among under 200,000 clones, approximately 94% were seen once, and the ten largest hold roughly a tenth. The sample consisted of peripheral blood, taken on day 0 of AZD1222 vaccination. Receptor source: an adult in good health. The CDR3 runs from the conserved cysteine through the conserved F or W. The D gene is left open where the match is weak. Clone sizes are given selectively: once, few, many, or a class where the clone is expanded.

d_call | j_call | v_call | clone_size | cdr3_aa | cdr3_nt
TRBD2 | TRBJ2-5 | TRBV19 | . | CASSRFSGSEETQYF | TGTGCCAGTAGTCGATTTAGCGGGAGCGAAGAGACCCAGTACTTC
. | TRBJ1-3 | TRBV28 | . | CASSLGVVAGNTIYF | TGTGCCAGCAGTTTGGGGGTGGTTGCTGGAAACACCATATATTTT
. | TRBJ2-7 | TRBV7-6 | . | CASSPGILGTYEQYF | TGTGCCAGCAGCCCGGGGATTCTCGGAACCTACGAGCAGTACTTC
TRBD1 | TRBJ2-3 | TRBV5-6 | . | CASSLGQGGRDTQYF | TGTGCCAGCAGCCTGGGACAGGGGGGTCGAGATACGCAGTATTTT
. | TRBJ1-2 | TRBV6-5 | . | CASKGRWDYGYTF | TGTGCCAGCAAAGGGCGCTGGGACTATGGCTACACCTTC
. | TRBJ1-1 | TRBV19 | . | CASSISPANTEAFF | TGTGCCAGTAGTATAAGTCCCGCGAACACTGAAGCTTTCTTT
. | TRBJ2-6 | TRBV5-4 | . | CASSLPTAGANVLTF | TGTGCCAGCAGCTTACCGACAGCCGGGGCCAACGTCCTGACTTTC
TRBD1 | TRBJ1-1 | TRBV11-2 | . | CASSPRTGLNTEAFF | TGTGCCAGCAGCCCAAGGACAGGGCTGAACACTGAAGCTTTCTTT
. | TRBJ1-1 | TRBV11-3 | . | CASSLDPQGQAFF | TGTGCCAGCAGCTTAGATCCCCAGGGCCAAGCTTTCTTT
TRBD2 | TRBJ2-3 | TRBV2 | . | CASSGLAGTDTQYF | TGTGCCAGCAGTGGTCTAGCGGGTACAGATACGCAGTATTTT
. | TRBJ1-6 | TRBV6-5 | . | CASSYTPGGLGSPLHF | TGTGCCAGCAGTTACACCCCAGGCGGCTTAGGTTCACCCCTCCACTTT
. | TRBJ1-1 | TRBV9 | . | CASSAQAGETGNTEAFF | TGTGCCAGCAGCGCCCAAGCCGGTGAGACAGGGAACACTGAAGCTTTCTTT
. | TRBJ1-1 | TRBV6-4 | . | CASSIDRNTEAFF | TGTGCCAGCAGCATCGACAGGAACACTGAAGCTTTCTTT
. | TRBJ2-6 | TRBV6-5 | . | CASSYVPVGANVLTF | TGTGCCAGCAGTTACGTTCCGGTGGGGGCCAACGTCCTGACTTTC
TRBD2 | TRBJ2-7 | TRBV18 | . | CASSPSLGGGTDEQYF | TGTGCCAGCTCACCTTCGTTAGGCGGGGGAACCGACGAGCAGTACTTC
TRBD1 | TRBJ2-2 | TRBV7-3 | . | CASRTGGLTGELFF | TGTGCCAGCAGGACAGGGGGCTTAACCGGGGAGCTGTTTTTT
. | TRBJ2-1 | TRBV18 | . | CASSPTDRTHNEQFF | TGTGCCAGCTCACCTACCGACAGGACACACAATGAGCAGTTCTTC
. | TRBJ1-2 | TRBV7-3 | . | CASSLIGGIEGYTF | TGTGCCAGCAGCTTAATTGGAGGGATCGAGGGCTACACCTTC
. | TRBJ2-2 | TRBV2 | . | CASSEAGTGELFF | TGTGCCAGCAGTGAAGCCGGCACCGGGGAGCTGTTTTTT
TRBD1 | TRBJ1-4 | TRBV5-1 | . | CASSSDRGDEKLFF | TGCGCCAGCAGCTCAGACAGGGGGGACGAAAAACTGTTTTTT
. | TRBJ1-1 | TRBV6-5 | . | CASSQTGNTEAFF | TGTGCCAGCAGTCAGACAGGGAACACTGAAGCTTTCTTT
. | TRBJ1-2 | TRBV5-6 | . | CASSLVRPYGYTF | TGTGCCAGCAGCTTGGTCAGACCCTATGGCTACACCTTC
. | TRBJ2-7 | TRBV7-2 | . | CASSLGTGRREQYF | TGTGCCAGCAGCTTGGGGACGGGGCGCCGCGAGCAGTACTTC
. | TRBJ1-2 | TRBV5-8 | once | CASSPRTPQGYGYTF | TGTGCCAGCAGCCCCCGGACCCCCCAGGGCTATGGCTACACCTTC
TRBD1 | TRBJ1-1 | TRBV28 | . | CASSRGQASTEAFF | TGTGCCAGCAGTCGAGGACAGGCAAGCACTGAAGCTTTCTTT
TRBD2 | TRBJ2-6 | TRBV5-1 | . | CASSWTSVRSGANVLTF | TGCGCCAGCAGCTGGACTAGCGTAAGGTCTGGGGCCAACGTCCTGACTTTC
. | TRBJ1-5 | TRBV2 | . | CASSEENLGELPQHF | TGTGCCAGCAGTGAAGAAAATTTAGGAGAACTTCCCCAGCATTTT
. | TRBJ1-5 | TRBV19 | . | CASSPRTLNQPQHF | TGTGCCAGTAGTCCCCGGACACTAAATCAGCCCCAGCATTTT
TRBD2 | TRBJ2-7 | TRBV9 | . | CASSETGAGNEQYF | TGTGCCAGCAGCGAAACTGGAGCGGGGAACGAGCAGTACTTC
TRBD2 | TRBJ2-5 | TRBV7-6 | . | CASSAGREVPETQYF | TGTGCCAGCAGCGCAGGGCGGGAGGTCCCAGAGACCCAGTACTTC
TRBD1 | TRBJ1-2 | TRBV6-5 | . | CASRDRGSGYGYTF | TGTGCCAGCAGAGACAGGGGGTCTGGCTATGGCTACACCTTC
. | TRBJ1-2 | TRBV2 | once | CASSEALRAGANYGYTF | TGTGCCAGCAGTGAAGCGCTTCGGGCAGGGGCTAACTATGGCTACACCTTC
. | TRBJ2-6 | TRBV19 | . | CASGISGANVLTF | TGTGCCAGCGGGATCTCTGGGGCCAACGTCCTGACTTTC
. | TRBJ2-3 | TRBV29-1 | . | CSVEGSVGDTQYF | TGCAGCGTTGAAGGGTCAGTGGGAGATACGCAGTATTTT
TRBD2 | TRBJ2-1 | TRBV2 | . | CASSDFALADNEQFF | TGTGCCAGCAGTGATTTTGCGCTAGCGGACAATGAGCAGTTCTTC
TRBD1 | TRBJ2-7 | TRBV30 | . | CAYKRDRGREQYF | TGTGCCTACAAAAGGGACAGGGGGCGCGAGCAGTACTTC
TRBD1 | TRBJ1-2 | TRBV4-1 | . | CASRQTGVQGYTF | TGCGCCAGCAGACAAACAGGGGTCCAAGGCTACACCTTC
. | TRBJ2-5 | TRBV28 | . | CASSFASRPREETQYF | TGTGCCAGCAGTTTCGCCTCCCGACCCCGAGAAGAGACCCAGTACTTC
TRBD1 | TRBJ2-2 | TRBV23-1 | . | CASSQWVTGGTGELFF | TGCGCCAGCAGTCAATGGGTCACAGGGGGGACCGGGGAGCTGTTTTTT
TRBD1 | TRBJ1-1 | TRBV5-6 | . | CASSLDRGFTEAFF | TGTGCCAGCAGCTTGGACAGGGGGTTCACTGAAGCTTTCTTT
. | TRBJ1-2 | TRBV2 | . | CASSEVLGGDGYTF | TGTGCCAGCAGTGAAGTGTTGGGAGGGGATGGCTACACCTTC
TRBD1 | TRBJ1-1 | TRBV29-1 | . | CSVERRQGLNTEAFF | TGCAGCGTTGAACGGAGACAGGGATTGAACACTGAAGCTTTCTTT
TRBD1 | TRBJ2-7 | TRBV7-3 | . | CASSRTGDSYEQYF | TGTGCCAGCAGCCGGACAGGGGACTCCTACGAGCAGTACTTC
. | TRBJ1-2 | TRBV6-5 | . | CASTSGLNYGYTF | TGTGCCAGCACTAGCGGGTTAAACTATGGCTACACCTTC
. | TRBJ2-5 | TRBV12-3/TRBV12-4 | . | CASSRTSETQYF | TGTGCCAGCAGCCGTACCTCTGAGACCCAGTACTTC
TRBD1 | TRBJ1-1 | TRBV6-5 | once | CASFSNRGTEAFF | TGTGCCAGCTTTTCGAACAGGGGGACTGAAGCTTTCTTT
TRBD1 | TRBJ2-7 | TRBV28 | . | CASSLSAGGFEQYF | TGTGCCAGCAGTTTGTCGGCAGGGGGTTTCGAGCAGTACTTC
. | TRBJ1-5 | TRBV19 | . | CASSTPGGIVNQPQHF | TGTGCCAGTAGTACCCCGGGAGGGATCGTGAATCAGCCCCAGCATTTT
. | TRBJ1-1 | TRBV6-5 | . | CASRTTGNTEAFF | TGTGCCAGCAGAACGACAGGGAACACTGAAGCTTTCTTT
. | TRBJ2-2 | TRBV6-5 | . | CASSYTTSPITGELFF | TGTGCCAGCAGTTACACGACTAGTCCGATCACCGGGGAGCTGTTTTTT